This entry lists 8 T cell receptor beta chains sequenced from one sample in a study of blood T cells in healthy people across ages. A second PCR of 7 to 11 cycles used a sample-barcoded 5' primer and a J-beta primer mix. TCRdb used MiXCR to reprocess the 5' RACE reads, holding one entry per CDR3 protein. The sample has around 700,000 distinct CDR3 sequences; approximately 25% are singletons. This sample was also put to use in a study of T cells of mothers and their children.

Sequenced input: blood. The receptor set was obtained from a boy aged 5-17 years in good health.

The genes are TRBV6-5 and TRBJ1-4; D ambiguous. V lost 3 bases and J 10 bases, leaving 6 bases between the germline ends. The CDR3 totals 11 residues. Germline lookup yields CDR1 MNHEY and CDR2 SVGAGI. The CDR3 nucleotides are TGTGCCAGCAGTTATAGTGGAAAACTGTTTTTT. This translates into CASSYSGKLFF.

This clonotype appeared a few times. The V gene is TRBV5-1, the J gene TRBJ2-1, with D possibly TRBD1 on 6 matching bases. V was shortened by 4 bases and J by 0 bases, with 11 bases between the two germline ends. Germline V lookup: CDR1 SGHRS, CDR2 YFSETQ. The length of the CDR3 is 15 residues. CDR3 amino acids: CASSADRSSYNEQFF. The CDR3 DNA reads TGCGCCAGCAGCGCGGACAGAAGCTCCTACAATGAGCAGTTCTTC.

Regarding this clonotype: Germline and junction disagree at one end, which may indicate a read error. The chain combines TRBV12-3 or TRBV12-4 with TRBJ2-1; weak D call: TRBD1 (5 bases). The CDR3 totals 12 residues. CDR3 sequence reads: CASSLGVTEQFF. CDR3 bases: TGCGCCAGCAGTTTAGGGGTAACTGAGCAGTTCTTC.

V and J are TRBV20-1 and TRBJ2-5; D not resolved. Trimming stripped 6 bases from V and 5 bases from J, with 10 bases between. The CDR3 has 11 amino acids. Germline CDR1 DFQATT, CDR2 SNEGSKA (reference sequence). CDR3 sequence (DNA): TGCAGTGCGCTACCTGGGGAGACCCAGTACTTC. Protein sequence: CSALPGETQYF.

The chain recombines TRBV13 with TRBJ2-5; D is uncertain. The germline V gene encodes CDR1 PRHDT and CDR2 FYEKMQ (reference sequence). The CDR3 consists of 15 residues. V lost 5 bases and J lost 0, with 13 bases in between. The CDR3 DNA is TGTGCCAGCAGCACAAACCCTCCGTACCAAGAGACCCAGTACTTC. Its translation is CASSTNPPYQETQYF.

There are a few counts of this clonotype. The chain employs TRBV19 and TRBJ2-1; possibly TRBD1 for D (6 bases). The CDR3 covers 13 residues. V gave up 5 bases and J gave up 7 bases, with 12 bases separating them. Germline V lookup: CDR1 LNHDA, CDR2 SQIVND (reference sequence). DNA of the CDR3: TGTGCCAGTAGTGAGGGTAGGGGGAATGAGCAGTTCTTC. Protein: CASSEGRGNEQFF.

The genes are TRBV29-1 and TRBJ2-2; D gene ambiguous. Trimming removed 0 bases from V and 5 bases from J, with 7 bases in between. Germline assignment: CDR1 SQVTM and CDR2 ANQGSEA. The CDR3 spans 13 residues. The CDR3 DNA reads TGCAGCGTTGAAGATTCAGAAACCGGGGAGCTGTTTTTT. It specifies CSVEDSETGELFF.

V is TRBV7-9 and J is TRBJ2-4; maybe TRBD1 (5 bases). The CDR3 is made up of 18 amino acids. Trimming left V 1 base short and J 2 bases short, with 18 bases between. Germline V CDR1 and CDR2: SEHNR, FQNEAQ (reference sequence). The CDR3, as DNA: TGTGCCAGCAGCTTAGAGGGATTTCCGACAGCAACCAAAAACATTCAGTACTTC. Encoded protein: CASSLEGFPTATKNIQYF.